Presented here are 6 T cell receptor beta chains from one specimen sequenced in a study of T-cell memory formation after mild COVID-19. TCRdb independently ran MiXCR on the 5' RACE reads; one entry per CDR3 protein. The repertoire holds 65,000 to 95,000 distinct CDR3 sequences, with roughly 13% as singletons. The specimen was PBMCs or a T cell subset sorted from them (not recorded which). The receptors were sampled from a man between 18 and 35 years old who had mild COVID-19 (a few samples of this study predate the infection). Cell type and time point are not known.

This clonotype was seen a few times. The J gene is TRBJ1-1, the V gene TRBV7-9; 7 nucleotides align to TRBD1. The J segment lost 11 bases and the V segment lost 1 base, leaving 16 bases of the junction unmatched. CDR1 is SEHNR and CDR2 is FQNEAQ in the germline V gene (reference sequence). This CDR3 spans 16 amino acids. The DNA of the CDR3 is TGTGCCAGCAGCTTAGATTCGACAGGGACTCAGGTTGGGGCTTTCTTT. The encoded protein is CASSLDSTGTQVGAFF. Together with reference TRBV7-9 and TRBJ1-1, the CDR3 gives the full variable domain: DTGVSQNPRHKITKRGQNVTFRCDPISEHNRLYWYRQTLGQGPEFLTYFQNEAQLEKSRLLSDRFSAERPKGSFSTLEIQRTEQGDSAMYLCASSLDSTGTQVGAFFGQGTRLTVV.

This clonotype was seen a handful of times. The chain links TRBV30 to TRBJ1-6; TRBD1 is a possible D gene (5 bases). Germline-derived CDR1 and CDR2 are GTSNPN and SVGIG (reference sequence). V was cut by 0 bases and J by 9 bases, with 12 bases left in between. The CDR3 consists of 14 residues. The CDR3 nucleotides read TGTGCCTGGAGTGTAGCAGTTGGGGGTTCACCCCTCCACTTT. This sequence encodes CAWSVAVGGSPLHF.

This clonotype was detected many times. The chain is built from TRBV29-1 and TRBJ2-7; 11 nucleotides agree with TRBD1. CDR1 and CDR2 from the germline V gene are SQVTM and ANQGSEA. CDR3 size: 14 residues. Trimming cost V 4 bases and J 6 bases; bases outside gene matches: 8. CDR3 region: CSVADGTGGSEQYF. In nucleotides, the CDR3 is TGCAGCGTTGCTGATGGGACAGGGGGTAGCGAGCAGTACTTC.

The table lists this clonotype with many counts. V gene TRBV20-1 combines with J gene TRBJ1-5, with 9 positions matching TRBD1. The CDR3 has 16 amino acids. The germline V gene has CDR1 DFQATT and CDR2 SNEGSKA (reference sequence). J was trimmed by 7 bases and V by 3 bases; bases with no gene match: 13. CDR3 in amino acids: CSASLRTGAIHQPQHF. DNA of the CDR3: TGCAGTGCTAGCCTTAGGACAGGGGCAATTCACCAGCCCCAGCATTTT.

This clonotype was picked up one time. The chain couples TRBV2 to TRBJ1-2, with D possibly TRBD1 on 6 matching bases. Germline CDR1 reads SNHLY; CDR2 reads FYNNEI. The CDR3 contains 14 residues. The V and J ends lost 5 bases and 4 bases respectively, with 14 bases between them. The CDR3 loop is CASSQGSNSYGYTF. In DNA form, the CDR3 reads TGTGCCAGCAGTCAGGGGTCGAACTCCTATGGCTACACCTTC.

In its sample, this clonotype was seen a few times. The V call is TRBV14, the J call TRBJ2-7, with D possibly being TRBD2 (6 bases). Germline V gives CDR1 SGHDN, CDR2 FVKESK. V lost 8 bases and J lost 6, with 11 bases in between. The length of the CDR3 is 11 residues. The CDR3 region has the DNA TGTGCCAGCGGGCTCGGGAGCGAGCAGTACTTC. It yields the protein CASGLGSEQYF.